Following are 27 T cell receptor beta chains from one sample sequenced in a study of blood T cell repertoires in COVID-19. The protocol was immunoSEQ multiplex PCR, while the TCRdb copy is restricted to in-frame clones and leaves out a portion. The sample lists some 250,000 clones; roughly nine tenths were seen once. Material: PBMCs or T cells enriched from blood (not recorded which). All receptors come from a human donor in a cohort exposed to, infected with or recovered from COVID-19 (not recorded which). The donor label of this sample is uncertain.

The J gene is TRBJ1-4, the V gene TRBV5-1, with TRBD1 matching over 7 bases. The germline V gene encodes CDR1 SGHRS and CDR2 YFSETQ. Unmatched junction bases numbered 6, after V lost 2 bases and J lost 8 bases. This CDR3 has 14 residues. The CDR3 sequence is CASSFTGDAEKLFF. CDR3 bases: TGCGCCAGCAGCTTCACAGGGGATGCAGAAAAACTGTTTTTT.

The rearrangement joins TRBV9 to TRBJ1-4, with 7 positions matching TRBD1. The CDR3 extends over 15 amino acids. Germline trimming cut 3 bases from V and 7 bases from J; bases unmatched to any gene: 9. The V gene's germline CDR1 is SGDLS and CDR2 YYNGEE. The CDR3 region is CASSAMVTGFEKLFF. CDR3 DNA sequence: TGTGCCAGCAGCGCGATGGTGACAGGGTTTGAAAAACTGTTTTTT.

The chain employs TRBV24-1 and TRBJ2-4, with D unresolved. Between the trimmed V and J ends, which lost 4 bases and 7 bases, there was a span of 13 bases. There are 14 residues in the CDR3. Germline loops: CDR1 KGHDR, CDR2 SFDVKD. The CDR3 DNA reads as TGTGCCACCAGTGACAGACAACCGGCTAACATTCAGTACTTC. Protein: CATSDRQPANIQYF.

The chain combines TRBV30 with TRBJ1-1; TRBD1 agrees at 9 bases. The CDR3 has 12 amino acids. J lost 10 bases, V lost 5 bases, and 8 bases had no gene match. Germline loops: CDR1 GTSNPN, CDR2 SVGIG (reference sequence). The CDR3: CAWDPGTGSAFF. DNA for the CDR3: TGTGCCTGGGATCCCGGGACAGGGTCAGCTTTCTTT.

This clone was found once. The chain has TRBV6-5 and TRBJ2-7; TRBD1 might be the D (6 bases). Trimming took off 4 bases at V and 4 bases at J, with 14 bases between the two ends. The CDR3 contains 14 residues. Germline CDR1 and CDR2: MNHEY and SVGAGI. The CDR3: CASSSWAGAYEQYF. The CDR3 nucleotides read TGTGCCAGCAGTTCATGGGCAGGGGCATACGAGCAGTACTTC.

The J gene is TRBJ2-2, the V gene TRBV5-6; possible D gene TRBD2, 6 bases. This CDR3 has 15 amino acids. Germline V lookup: CDR1 SGHDT, CDR2 YYEEEE. With 1 base removed from V and 4 bases from J, the gap between germline ends came to 11 bases. Here the CDR3 DNA reads TGTGCCAGCAGCTTGCTTGCCGGGGGCACCGGGGAGCTGTTTTTT. Residues: CASSLLAGGTGELFF.

The rearrangement joins TRBV9 to TRBJ1-1; D call uncertain. CDR1 and CDR2 (germline): SGDLS, YYNGEE. CDR3 length: 15 amino acids. V was clipped by 0 bases and J by 3 bases, with 12 bases between them. The CDR3 spells CASSVAARGDTEAFF. In nucleotides, the CDR3 is TGTGCCAGCAGCGTAGCGGCTCGGGGAGACACTGAAGCTTTCTTT.

The chain carries TRBV7-3 and TRBJ2-3, with D perhaps TRBD2 (5 bases). The CDR3 runs to 15 residues. The V gene lost 4 bases and the J gene lost 0 bases, with 11 bases spanning the gap. Germline CDR1 is SGHTA and CDR2 is FQGTGA. CDR3 in amino acids: CASSSGLLSTDTQYF. CDR3 bases: TGTGCCAGCAGCTCCGGACTCCTTAGCACAGATACGCAGTATTTT.

The chain joins TRBV7-9 to TRBJ1-1, with D possibly being TRBD1 (5 bases). The CDR3 extends over 14 amino acids. Trimming shortened V by 5 bases and J by 2 bases, and 12 bases separated the two germline ends. CDR1 is SEHNR, CDR2 FQNEAQ, per germline (reference sequence). CDR3 sequence reads: CASSPRQTNTEAFF. The CDR3 nucleotides are TGTGCCAGCAGCCCCCGACAGACTAACACTGAAGCTTTCTTT.

This rearrangement joins TRBV5-8 to TRBJ2-5; weak D call: TRBD2 (6 bases). The length of the CDR3 is 16 residues. The V gene's germline CDR1 is SGHTS and CDR2 YDEGEE. Trimming stripped 1 base from V and 4 bases from J, with 17 bases between. Here the CDR3 reads CASSLRDSRRRETQYF. Written as DNA, the CDR3 is TGTGCCAGCAGCTTGAGGGACTCCCGCAGGAGAGAGACCCAGTACTTC.

The rearrangement uses TRBV5-1 and TRBJ2-7, with TRBD1 matching over 9 bases. Germline assignment: CDR1 SGHRS and CDR2 YFSETQ. V lost 0 bases to trimming and J lost 8 bases; unmatched junction nucleotides: 3. This CDR3 is 13 amino acids long. CDR3 nucleotide sequence: TGCGCCAGCAGCTTGGAAACAGGGGGCAAGCAGTACTTC. Its translation: CASSLETGGKQYF.

This chain uses TRBV12-3 or TRBV12-4 with TRBJ1-1; TRBD1 aligns across 7 bases. The V gene end was trimmed by 6 bases and the J gene end by 8 bases; junction bases not matched to a gene: 6. This CDR3 comprises 12 residues. Here the CDR3 DNA reads TGTGCCAGCAGCCCCTTACAGGGGGAAGCTTTCTTT. Encoded protein: CASSPLQGEAFF.

The chain couples TRBV18 to TRBJ1-1; D gene uncertain. This CDR3 has 17 amino acids. V was clipped by 1 base and J by 1 base, with 16 bases between them. Germline V gene data show CDR1 as KGHSH and CDR2 as LQKENI. This CDR3 reads CASSPLSGVRANTEAFF. CDR3 DNA sequence: TGTGCCAGCTCACCACTCAGCGGGGTGCGAGCGAACACTGAAGCTTTCTTT.

V is TRBV5-8 and J is TRBJ1-1; D possibly corresponds to TRBD1 (5 bases). Trimming pared 3 bases from V and 0 bases from J, leaving 12 bases between. The CDR3 has 15 amino acids. Germline CDR1 reads SGHTS; CDR2 reads YDEGEE. The CDR3: CASSSLGHLNTEAFF. CDR3 sequence (DNA): TGTGCCAGCAGCTCCTTGGGGCATCTGAACACTGAAGCTTTCTTT.

The CDR3 nucleotides read TGTGCCAGTAGTAGGCCTCAAGCTAACTATGGCTACACCTTC. As protein: CASSRPQANYGYTF. The rearrangement links TRBV19 to TRBJ1-2; D gene ambiguous. The CDR3 extends over 14 amino acids. The germline V and J ends were trimmed by 4 bases and 0 bases, with 9 bases remaining between them. The germline V gene encodes CDR1 LNHDA and CDR2 SQIVND (reference sequence).

Only a few counts were recorded for this clone. The CDR3 bases are TGTGCCAGCAGCGTAGAGGGGGCCGCGAATAATTCACCCCTCCACTTT. Translation gives CASSVEGAANNSPLHF. V usage is TRBV9 and J usage is TRBJ1-6; 7 bases agree with TRBD1. The CDR3 spans 16 residues. The trim removed 0 bases at V and 5 bases at J, leaving 5 bases unmatched. Germline CDR1 is SGDLS and CDR2 is YYNGEE. The full variable domain, its missing parts supplied by reference TRBV9 and TRBJ1-6, is DSGVTQTPKHLITATGQRVTLRCSPRSGDLSVYWYQQSLDQGLQFLIQYYNGEERAKGNILERFSAQQFPDLHSELNLSSLELGDSALYFCASSVEGAANNSPLHFGNGTRLTVT.

The CDR3 coding sequence is TGTGCCAGCAGCACCGCTAGCGGGGGTACAGATACGCAGTATTTT. Amino acids: CASSTASGGTDTQYF. This chain uses TRBV5-4 with TRBJ2-3; 10 bases align to TRBD2. This CDR3 has 15 residues. CDR1 SGHNT and CDR2 YYREEE come from the germline V gene (reference sequence). With V trimmed by 4 bases and J by 3 bases, 5 bases remained unmatched.

The chain is built from TRBV3-1 (or the pseudogene TRBV3-2) and TRBJ1-6, with D possibly being TRBD1 (6 bases). Trimming removed 1 base at V and 10 bases at J, with 11 bases between. CDR1 LGHDT and CDR2 YNNKEL come from the germline V gene (reference sequence). The CDR3 is 14 amino acids. CDR3 residues: CASSQGGGNSPLHF. CDR3 DNA sequence: TGTGCCAGCAGCCAAGGAGGGGGAAACTCACCCCTCCACTTT.

This chain's CDR3 is CASSRQGGETQYF. The CDR3 DNA reads as TGTGCCAGCAGCAGACAGGGGGGAGAGACCCAGTACTTC. V usage is TRBV9 and J usage is TRBJ2-5, with 9 positions matching TRBD1. The CDR3 is made up of 13 amino acids. V lost 4 bases, J lost 4 bases, and 2 bases stayed unmatched. Germline values: CDR1 SGDLS, CDR2 YYNGEE.

This rearrangement joins TRBV2 to TRBJ2-3; 7 positions agree with TRBD1. V lost 6 bases to trimming and J lost 4 bases; unmatched junction nucleotides: 10. CDR3 length equals 15 residues. In germline, CDR1 is SNHLY, CDR2 FYNNEI. Written as DNA, the CDR3 is TGTGCCAGCAGGGGGGACAGCTGGGGGCCAGATACGCAGTATTTT. Translated: CASRGDSWGPDTQYF.

The chain couples TRBV2 to TRBJ2-3; D is perhaps TRBD1 (6 bases). Germline V gene sequence: CDR1 SNHLY, CDR2 FYNNEI. CDR3 length: 15 amino acids. V was clipped by 4 bases and J by 1 base, with 12 bases between them. The CDR3 DNA reads TGTGCCAGCAGTGTGACAGGCGCCCGCACAGATACGCAGTATTTT. Protein: CASSVTGARTDTQYF.

The chain couples TRBV12-5 to TRBJ2-7; tentatively, D is TRBD2 (5 bases). In germline, CDR1 is LGHNT, CDR2 FRNRAP. The CDR3 has 15 amino acids. V lost 7 bases and J 5 bases, leaving 21 bases between the germline ends. CDR3 bases: TGTGCTAGTGTTGCGGGCAATCGAGACCCCCACGAGCAGTACTTC. Translation gives CASVAGNRDPHEQYF.

The rearrangement uses TRBV27 and TRBJ1-4, with D possibly being TRBD1 (6 bases). V was clipped by 5 bases and J by 4 bases, with 17 bases between them. The CDR3 has 16 amino acids. The germline CDR1 and CDR2 sequences are MNHEY and SMNVEV (reference sequence). CDR3 DNA: TGTGCCAGCAGTCCCCTGCTGGGACAAATTAATGAAAAACTGTTTTTT. Its translation is CASSPLLGQINEKLFF.

This clone was observed a handful of times. V and J are TRBV18 and TRBJ1-5; 10 positions agree with TRBD1. Germline trimming cut 3 bases from V and 3 bases from J; bases unmatched to any gene: 2. Per the germline V gene, CDR1 is KGHSH and CDR2 is LQKENI. The CDR3 extends over 15 amino acids. DNA for the CDR3: TGTGCCAGCTCACCGGGGACAGGGGCCAATCAGCCCCAGCATTTT. Its translation: CASSPGTGANQPQHF.

This sequence joins TRBV5-4 and TRBJ1-1, with D unresolved. The CDR3 consists of 17 residues. Germline assignment: CDR1 SGHNT and CDR2 YYREEE (reference sequence). V was trimmed by 0 bases and J by 0 bases, leaving 15 bases between them. This CDR3 reads CASSLDMSTLLNTEAFF. The DNA of the CDR3 is TGTGCCAGCAGCTTGGACATGTCCACCCTTCTGAACACTGAAGCTTTCTTT.

The CDR3 is CASSYSRGGAKMEYF. The CDR3 DNA reads as TGTGCCAGCAGTTACTCGCGCGGGGGGGCAAAGATGGAGTACTTC. The genes are TRBV6-5 and TRBJ2-5, with 9 nucleotides matching TRBD2. Germline V gene data show CDR1 as MNHEY and CDR2 as SVGAGI. There are 15 residues in the CDR3. V trimming: 0 bases; J trimming: 12 bases; junction bases outside the gene matches: 11.

This clone was observed a single time. The CDR3 spells CASSPNTRGRTGELFF. CDR3 bases: TGCGCCAGCAGCCCCAACACCAGGGGAAGGACCGGGGAGCTGTTTTTT. The V call is TRBV5-1, the J call TRBJ2-2; possible D gene TRBD1, 6 bases. CDR1 is SGHRS, CDR2 YFSETQ, per germline. The CDR3 contains 16 residues. V dropped 4 bases and J dropped 5 bases, with 18 bases sitting between them. The variable domain in full, with the rest retrieved from reference TRBV5-1 and TRBJ2-2, is KAGVTQTPRYLIKTRGQQVTLSCSPISGHRSVSWYQQTPGQGLQFLFEYFSETQRNKGNFPGRFSGRQFSNSRSEMNVSTLELGDSALYLCASSPNTRGRTGELFFGEGSRLTVL.